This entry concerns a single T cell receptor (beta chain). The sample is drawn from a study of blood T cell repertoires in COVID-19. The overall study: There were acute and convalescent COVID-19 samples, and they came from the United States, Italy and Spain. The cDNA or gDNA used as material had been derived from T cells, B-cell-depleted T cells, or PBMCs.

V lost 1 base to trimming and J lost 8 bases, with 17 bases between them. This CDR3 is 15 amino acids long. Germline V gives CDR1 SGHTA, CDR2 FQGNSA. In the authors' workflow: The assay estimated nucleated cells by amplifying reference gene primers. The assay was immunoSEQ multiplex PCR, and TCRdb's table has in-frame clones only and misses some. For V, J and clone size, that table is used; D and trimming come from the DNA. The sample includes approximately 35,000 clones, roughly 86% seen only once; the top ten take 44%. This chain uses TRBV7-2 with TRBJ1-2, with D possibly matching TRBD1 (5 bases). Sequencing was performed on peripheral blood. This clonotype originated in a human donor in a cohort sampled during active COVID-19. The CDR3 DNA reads TGTGCCAGCAGCTTAGTGTTAGGACAAGATGGGGGCTACACCTTC. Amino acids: CASSLVLGQDGGYTF.